The rows below give T cell receptor beta chains drawn from one sample of a study of blood T cells in healthy people across ages. TCRdb re-called the 5' RACE reads through MiXCR, storing one row per CDR3 protein. The sample holds some 370,000 distinct CDR3 sequences; 45% to 60% are singletons and the top ten take 45% to 60%. The sequenced sample consisted of blood. These receptors originate from a man in his 60s in good health. CDR3s include the opening cysteine and the closing phenylalanine or tryptophan. The order of the fields is V gene, J gene, clone size, D gene, CDR3 length, CDR3 protein, CDR3 DNA. A D gene is named only where the DNA matches it firmly. Some rows mark clone size as missing; the rest say once, few, many or name a class of expanded clone.

TRBV9	TRBJ2-6	.	.	14	CASSRGGGANVLTF	TGTGCCAGCAGCAGAGGCGGGGGGGCCAACGTCCTGACTTTC
TRBV9	TRBJ2-5	few	.	15	CASSVGQTAKETQYF	TGTGCCAGCAGCGTAGGGCAGACAGCCAAAGAGACCCAGTACTTC
TRBV7-3	TRBJ2-3	.	TRBD2	19	CASSSGSGRLPLGTDTQYF	TGTGCCAGCAGCTCCGGGAGCGGGAGGCTGCCGCTCGGCACAGATACGCAGTATTTT
TRBV4-2	TRBJ2-3	few	TRBD2	16	CASSQVGLAVTDTQYF	TGTGCCAGCAGCCAAGTGGGACTAGCGGTCACAGATACGCAGTATTTT
TRBV4-1	TRBJ1-2	.	.	14	CASSQDPANYGYTF	TGCGCCAGCAGCCAAGATCCGGCTAACTATGGCTACACCTTC
TRBV10-3	TRBJ2-3	.	TRBD2	18	CAISDRTSGATSTDTQYF	TGTGCCATCAGTGACCGGACTAGCGGGGCAACTAGCACAGATACGCAGTATTTT
TRBV4-2	TRBJ2-3	.	.	15	CASSQATASTDTQYF	TGTGCCAGCAGCCAAGCGACAGCGAGCACAGATACGCAGTATTTT
TRBV4-3	TRBJ2-7	few	TRBD2	15	CASSSRAGGVNEQYF	TGCGCCAGCAGCTCCAGAGCGGGGGGGGTCAACGAGCAGTACTTC
TRBV9	TRBJ2-1	.	TRBD1	14	CASSPRGQYNEQFF	TGTGCCAGCAGCCCCAGGGGGCAGTACAATGAGCAGTTCTTC
TRBV2	TRBJ2-7	few	.	12	CASSEAVSEQYF	TGTGCCAGCAGTGAGGCAGTCTCCGAGCAGTACTTC
TRBV29-1	TRBJ2-7	.	TRBD2	14	CSVASGSPLSEQYF	TGCAGCGTGGCTAGCGGGAGCCCTCTCAGCGAGCAGTACTTC
TRBV12-3/TRBV12-4	TRBJ1-2	.	.	14	CASSPGEVGYGYTF	TGTGCCAGCAGTCCGGGGGAGGTTGGCTATGGCTACACCTTC
TRBV6-6	TRBJ2-1	few	.	14	CASSPPPRYNEQFF	TGTGCCAGCAGCCCACCACCGAGGTACAATGAGCAGTTCTTC
TRBV4-2	TRBJ2-3	once	.	16	CASSQDRAVGKDTQYF	TGTGCCAGCAGCCAAGATCGGGCGGTGGGGAAAGATACGCAGTATTTT
TRBV30	TRBJ1-4	.	.	15	CAWRARDGRREKLFF	TGTGCCTGGAGGGCCCGGGACGGACGTCGGGAAAAACTGTTTTTT
TRBV7-2	TRBJ1-2	.	.	14	CASSLDGFNYGYTF	TGTGCCAGCAGCTTAGATGGGTTCAACTATGGCTACACCTTC
TRBV7-9	TRBJ2-1	.	TRBD2	14	CASNNMGGGDEQFF	TGTGCCAGCAATAATATGGGGGGAGGGGATGAGCAGTTCTTC
TRBV30	TRBJ2-1	.	TRBD1	14	CAWSVGQGMNEQFF	TGTGCCTGGAGCGTAGGACAGGGTATGAATGAGCAGTTCTTC
TRBV27	TRBJ2-7	many	TRBD1	15	CASSFSGQGWYEQYF	TGTGCCAGCAGTTTTTCCGGACAGGGATGGTACGAGCAGTACTTC
TRBV5-1	TRBJ2-1	.	TRBD2	16	CASSQTTSGIDKEQFF	TGCGCCAGCAGCCAAACGACTAGCGGGATTGACAAAGAGCAGTTCTTC
TRBV5-5	TRBJ2-1	.	TRBD1	14	CACSYLTGSYEQFF	TGTGCCTGCAGCTACCTGACAGGGAGCTATGAGCAGTTCTTC
TRBV20-1	TRBJ1-2	many	.	14	CSASSPGGKDGYTF	TGCAGTGCTAGTTCCCCGGGGGGGAAGGATGGCTACACCTTC
TRBV28	TRBJ2-1	few	TRBD2	15	CASIIAGESYNEQFF	TGTGCCAGCATTATAGCGGGAGAGAGCTACAATGAGCAGTTCTTC
TRBV29-1	TRBJ2-5	few	TRBD2	12	CSTGGDRETQYF	TGCAGCACCGGGGGGGATCGGGAGACCCAGTACTTC
TRBV30	TRBJ2-5	.	.	13	CAWREGGRETQYF	TGTGCCTGGAGGGAGGGCGGCAGAGAGACCCAGTACTTC
TRBV20-1	TRBJ2-5	few	TRBD1	14	CSAREVQGAETQYF	TGCAGTGCTAGAGAAGTCCAGGGGGCAGAGACCCAGTACTTC
TRBV7-2	TRBJ2-5	many	.	14	CASSLGGGQETQYF	TGTGCCAGCAGCTTAGGAGGAGGGCAAGAGACCCAGTACTTC
TRBV20-1	TRBJ1-5	.	TRBD1	15	CSADRGRMSNQPQHF	TGCAGCGCGGACAGGGGGAGAATGAGCAATCAGCCCCAGCATTTT
TRBV6-1	TRBJ2-7	few	.	13	CASSEQGGYEQYF	TGTGCCAGCAGTGAACAGGGGGGCTACGAGCAGTACTTC
TRBV2	TRBJ2-3	many	TRBD2	15	CASKGLAGGSDTQYF	TGTGCCAGCAAGGGACTAGCGGGGGGTTCAGATACGCAGTATTTT
TRBV20-1	TRBJ2-5	.	.	16	CSGINPSEGARETQYF	TGCAGTGGAATAAATCCTAGCGAAGGGGCGAGAGAGACCCAGTACTTC
TRBV7-9	TRBJ2-7	.	TRBD2	19	CASSTGSSSGRSTYNEQYF	TGTGCCAGCAGCACAGGGAGTTCTAGCGGGAGATCGACCTACAATGAGCAGTACTTC
TRBV29-1	TRBJ2-5	.	.	14	CSVVPGGFVETQYF	TGCAGCGTTGTCCCTGGAGGGTTCGTGGAGACCCAGTACTTC
TRBV7-8	TRBJ2-1	.	TRBD1	14	CASSLQGQFREQFF	TGTGCCAGCAGCTTACAGGGACAGTTTCGAGAGCAGTTCTTC
TRBV20-1	TRBJ2-4	few	.	13	CSAPPQGINIQYF	TGCAGTGCCCCCCCGCAGGGGATAAACATTCAGTACTTC
TRBV20-1	TRBJ2-3	few	.	14	CSARDLFSTDTQYF	TGCAGTGCTAGAGATCTTTTTAGCACAGATACGCAGTATTTT
TRBV20-1	TRBJ2-5	.	.	15	CSARAGGPRGETQYF	TGCAGTGCTAGAGCCGGGGGTCCCAGGGGAGAGACCCAGTACTTC
TRBV3-1	TRBJ2-4	.	.	16	CASSQGAGWVKNIQYF	TGTGCCAGCAGCCAAGGGGCAGGGTGGGTCAAAAACATTCAGTACTTC
TRBV28	TRBJ2-5	once	.	11	CASSRGEGQYF	TGTGCCAGCAGCCGAGGAGAGGGGCAGTACTTC
TRBV20-1	TRBJ2-5	few	TRBD2	13	CSAKTLRGREQYF	TGCAGTGCTAAGACCTTACGGGGGAGGGAGCAGTACTTC
TRBV24-1	TRBJ2-3	many	TRBD2	14	CATSDARGADTQYF	TGTGCCACCAGTGATGCTCGGGGGGCAGATACGCAGTATTTT
TRBV4-2	TRBJ1-1	few	.	15	CASSQDHVIGTEAFF	TGTGCCAGCAGCCAAGATCACGTAATAGGCACTGAAGCTTTCTTT
TRBV6-1	TRBJ2-2	.	.	13	CASSMQWSGELFF	TGTGCCAGCAGTATGCAGTGGTCCGGGGAGCTGTTTTTT
TRBV7-9	TRBJ1-2	.	.	15	CASSLEGWTVYGYTF	TGTGCCAGCAGCTTAGAGGGCTGGACAGTCTATGGCTACACCTTC
TRBV20-1	TRBJ2-2	few	.	11	CSAPNTGELFF	TGCAGTGCTCCGAATACCGGGGAGCTGTTTTTT
TRBV6-5	TRBJ1-4	few	.	14	CASSYSATNEKLFF	TGTGCCAGCAGTTATTCTGCAACTAATGAAAAACTGTTTTTT